The clone carrying this T cell receptor beta chain was observed at least ten times. The antigen is undetermined. The data were taken from a study of regulatory T cells in long-lasting Graves disease. Overall study findings and caveats: A greater number of public clonotypes (under 3,000) was shared by persistent patients than by new patients (roughly 880).

Time point given: newly diagnosed GD, antithyroid drugs for less than 3 months. Scientists built the TCR library using RNA that was extracted from PBMCs. CDR1 is MNHEY and CDR2 is SMNVEV in the germline V gene (reference sequence). Trimming took 8 bases from V and 4 from J, leaving 11 bases between them. The CDR3 is 12 amino acids. With iRepertoire HTBI primers and Arm-PCR of CDR3 regions, TCR beta libraries were built. As processed by the authors: Samples jointly harbored 60 to 65 TRBV and about 13 TRBJ segments. A single record per CDR3 protein comes from TCRdb applying MiXCR to the multiplex PCR reads. The V and J calls reflect TCRdb's pipeline rather than the authors' work. The sample lists about 470,000 distinct CDR3 sequences, 15% to 20% occurring once. These data are also associated with another study on T cells in Graves' hyperthyroidism and ophthalmopathy. That study adds: Clinicians diagnosed patients from clinical symptoms, serum thyroxine and TRAb, thyroid ultrasound and orbital computed tomography. A set of HTBI primers served as the primers for a first-round RT-PCR of the TCR CDR3.

The sequencing here drew on peripheral blood mononuclear cells (PBMCs), taken at new diagnosis, from a patient treated with antithyroid drugs. The V gene is TRBV27, the J gene TRBJ1-2, with D tentatively TRBD1 (6 bases). This TCR came from a man aged 35 to 55 with Graves disease. CDR3 bases: TGTGCCAGCGCGGGGGCCGGCTATGGCTACACCTTC. Its translation is CASAGAGYGYTF.